This record looks at one T cell receptor (beta chain) sequence and its context. Its antigen remains unidentified. The sample belongs to a study of cytomegalovirus exposure and HLA in healthy donors. Overall study findings and caveats: Most CMV-associated TCR beta chains appeared HLA-restricted in a later analysis. 87-base-pair reads could not separate some V segments, including TRBV6-2 and TRBV6-3. Follow-up analysis later connected one missense variant in DCLRE1C with trimming of TCR beta V- and J-genes.

CDR3 length: 14 residues. Germline lookup yields CDR1 SGHRS and CDR2 YFSETQ. V lost 0 bases and J lost 5, with 11 bases in between. Researchers ran the PCR with 60 Vbeta and 13 Jbeta primers. Assay: immunoSEQ multiplex PCR; the TCRdb copy retains only in-frame clones and omits some. The table has about 120,000 clones, 75% to 90% seen once. This clonotype was obtained from a female donor in good health and CMV-seropositive. The V and J genes are TRBV5-1 and TRBJ2-5; tentatively, D is TRBD2 (6 bases). The sample taken for sequencing was PBMCs. The CDR3 here is CASSLGRVVETQYF. The CDR3 nucleotides are TGCGCCAGCAGCTTGGGGAGGGTCGTGGAGACCCAGTACTTC.